These 21 T cell receptor beta chains came from one sample sequenced in a study of T cell repertoires in cytomegalovirus infection (dated by TCRdb to the late 2010s). The sequencing machine was an Illumina HiSeq 1500. TCRdb reprocessing: public reads trimmed at Q25 with fastp, clones called with MiXCR, in-frame beta chains kept. A single entry per CDR3 protein holds the most common genes and DNA from its merged rows. This sample lists hundreds of thousands of distinct CDR3 sequences; around a third were detected once. The top ten clonotypes cover roughly 17% of the sample. Their cognate antigens are unknown. What the treatment or condition label conveys for this sample: in vitro stimulation with specific CMV peptide epitopes to enrich CMV-specific T cells. The input for sequencing was cultured PBMCs, taken from culture after CMV antigen stimulation. The receptors were gathered from a human donor in good health (CMV status not recorded). Some clones in this sample may be carry-over from other donors' samples.

This clonotype appeared a few times. V is TRBV12-3 or TRBV12-4 and J is TRBJ2-1; tentatively, D is TRBD2 (6 bases). The V and J ends lost 6 bases and 0 bases respectively, with 9 bases between them. The CDR3 is 14 amino acids. CDR3 residues: CASRTRPSYNEQFF. The CDR3 DNA reads TGTGCCAGCAGGACTAGGCCCTCCTACAATGAGCAGTTCTTC.

This clonotype was found a few times. This chain's CDR3 is CASSSSGYGYTF. DNA for the CDR3: TGTGCCAGCAGCTCCTCCGGGTATGGCTACACCTTC. This rearrangement joins TRBV7-2 to TRBJ1-2; D unresolved. The length of the CDR3 is 12 residues. CDR1 is SGHTA and CDR2 is FQGNSA in the germline V gene. V was shortened by 4 bases and J by 5 bases, with 8 bases between the two germline ends.

This chain uses TRBV7-2 with TRBJ2-2, with TRBD1 as a possible D gene (6 bases). V was shortened by 2 bases and J by 4 bases, with 11 bases between the two germline ends. Germline-derived CDR1 and CDR2 are SGHTA and FQGNSA. The CDR3 covers 15 residues. CDR3 loop: CASSLNRVITGELFF. The DNA of the CDR3 is TGTGCCAGCAGCTTAAACAGGGTAATCACCGGGGAGCTGTTTTTT.

This clonotype was counted between two and nine times. The chain joins TRBV12-3 or TRBV12-4 to TRBJ2-7, with TRBD1 matching over 8 bases. The CDR3 loop spans 17 amino acids. The V segment lost 0 bases and the J segment 1 base; nucleotides outside the gene matches: 8. Written as DNA, the CDR3 is TGTGCCAGCAGTTTAGCCCCACCCAGGACAGGGTCCTACGAGCAGTACTTC. It translates to CASSLAPPRTGSYEQYF.

The chain is built from TRBV7-6 and TRBJ2-2; TRBD2 matches at 7 bases. V was clipped by 5 bases and J by 0 bases; unmatched bases: 6. The CDR3 consists of 16 residues. CDR1 is SGHVS, CDR2 FNYEAQ, per germline. DNA of the CDR3: TGTGCCAGCAGCGTATCTAGCGGCGCGAACACCGGGGAGCTGTTTTTT. Amino acid sequence: CASSVSSGANTGELFF. Variable domain in full (rest from reference TRBV7-6 and TRBJ2-2): GAGVSQSPRYKVTKRGQDVALRCDPISGHVSLYWYRQALGQGPEFLTYFNYEAQQDKSGLPNDRFSAERPEGSISTLTIQRTEQRDSAMYRCASSVSSGANTGELFFGEGSRLTVL.

This clonotype was detected many times. This chain uses TRBV6-5 with TRBJ2-3; TRBD2 agrees at 10 bases. This CDR3 contains 13 residues. V shed 0 bases, J shed 10 bases, and the junction held 1 base outside the gene matches. Per germline, CDR1 MNHEY and CDR2 SVGAGI. The CDR3 nucleotides are TGTGCCAGCAGTTACTCTGGGACTAGCGCGCAGTATTTT. Translation: CASSYSGTSAQYF.

The chain is built from TRBV15 and TRBJ2-7, with D tentatively TRBD1 (5 bases). The germline CDR1 and CDR2 sequences are LNHNV and YYDKDF (reference sequence). This CDR3 spans 14 amino acids. The V end was cut by 0 bases, the J end by 6 bases, with 12 bases between. Written as DNA, the CDR3 is TGTGCCACCAGCAGAGATACAGGTGGTCGCGAGCAGTACGTC. Amino acid sequence: CATSRDTGGREQYV.

This chain connects TRBV6-4 to TRBJ2-1; 7 bases are a match to TRBD1. Per the germline V gene, CDR1 is MRHNA and CDR2 is SNTAGT. V lost 3 bases, J lost 5 bases, and 1 base stayed unmatched. The length of the CDR3 is 13 residues. The CDR3 loop reads CASSETGNNEQFF. DNA of the CDR3: TGTGCCAGCAGTGAGACAGGGAACAATGAGCAGTTCTTC.

The CDR3 spells CASSSTSTVDYEQYF. In nucleotides, the CDR3 is TGTGCCAGCAGCTCAACTAGTACGGTGGACTACGAGCAGTACTTC. The rearrangement joins TRBV28 to TRBJ2-7; tentatively, D is TRBD2 (5 bases). From germline, CDR1 is MDHEN and CDR2 SYDVKM. CDR3 size: 15 residues. Trimming pared 6 bases from V and 3 bases from J, leaving 18 bases between. Using reference TRBV28 and TRBJ2-7 for the parts outside the CDR3, the full variable domain is DVKVTQSSRYLVKRTGEKVFLECVQDMDHENMFWYRQDPGLGLRLIYFSYDVKMKEKGDIPEGYSVSREKKERFSLILESASTNQTSMYLCASSSTSTVDYEQYFGPGTRLTVT.

The rearrangement links TRBV11-1 to TRBJ1-6, with D unclear. Looked up from germline, CDR1 is SGHAT and CDR2 is FQDESV (reference sequence). V was pared by 8 bases and J by 5 bases, with 10 bases between. The CDR3 totals 13 residues. The CDR3 loop is CASRDNNNSPLHF. The CDR3 DNA is TGTGCCAGCCGTGACAATAATAATTCACCCCTCCACTTT.

This clonotype has a single count. The CDR3 loop is CAISESQAGYTF. For the CDR3, the DNA is TGTGCCATCAGTGAGTCGCAGGCTGGCTACACCTTC. The chain uses TRBV10-3 and TRBJ1-2, with unresolved D. CDR3 size: 12 residues. Looked up from germline, CDR1 is ENHRY and CDR2 is SYGVKD. V was cut by 0 bases and J by 7 bases, with 6 bases left in between.

This clonotype was detected only a few times. The chain uses TRBV27 and TRBJ1-2, with 7 bases aligning to TRBD1. Looked up from germline, CDR1 is MNHEY and CDR2 is SMNVEV (reference sequence). There are 16 residues in the CDR3. The V and J ends lost 4 bases and 0 bases, in that order; junction bases with no gene match: 8. CDR3 in amino acids: CASSSTGIDANYGYTF. CDR3 coding DNA: TGTGCCAGCAGTTCGACAGGGATTGACGCTAACTATGGCTACACCTTC.

The V gene is TRBV6-2 or TRBV6-3, the J gene TRBJ2-3, with D possibly matching TRBD2 (6 bases). Germline V gene lookup returns CDR1 MNHEY and CDR2 SVGEGT. The CDR3 is 15 residues long. Trimming left V 2 bases short and J 5 bases short, with 14 bases between. The CDR3 DNA is TGTGCCAGCAGTTACCGTCGGGAGTGGATAGATACGCAGTATTTT. Its translation: CASSYRREWIDTQYF.

At least ten counts were recorded for this clonotype. The chain has TRBV7-2 and TRBJ1-6, with unresolved D. Trimming pared 5 bases from V and 0 bases from J, leaving 5 bases between. The CDR3 sequence is 14 residues long. Germline V gives CDR1 SGHTA, CDR2 FQGNSA. DNA for the CDR3: TGTGCCAGCAGCCGTAGCTCCTATAATTCACCCCTCCACTTT. Its translation is CASSRSSYNSPLHF.

The rearrangement links TRBV6-1 to TRBJ2-4, with D perhaps TRBD1 (6 bases). Trimming cost V 5 bases and J 0 bases, with 14 bases left between them. This CDR3 contains 16 residues. Germline-derived CDR1 and CDR2 are MNHNS and SASEGT. The CDR3 nucleotides are TGTGCCAGCAGTCCTCAGGGGAGATTAGCCAAAAACATTCAGTACTTC. This encodes CASSPQGRLAKNIQYF.

In this sample, this clonotype turned up a few times. The genes are TRBV7-2 and TRBJ2-7; 8 bases are a match to TRBD2. The CDR3 extends over 16 amino acids. Germline trimming cut 5 bases from V and 4 bases from J; bases unmatched to any gene: 13. Per the germline V gene, CDR1 is SGHTA and CDR2 is FQGNSA. The CDR3 sequence is CASSLWGAAGVYEQYF. CDR3 DNA sequence: TGTGCCAGCAGCCTGTGGGGGGCAGCGGGAGTGTACGAGCAGTACTTC.

The V and J genes are TRBV5-1 and TRBJ2-1; 11 positions agree with TRBD2. Germline CDR1 SGHRS, CDR2 YFSETQ. Trimming removed 4 bases from V and 6 bases from J; junction bases left unmatched: 9. The CDR3 consists of 16 residues. The chain's CDR3 is CASSVRLAGTGNEQFF. CDR3 nucleotide sequence: TGCGCCAGCAGCGTTCGACTAGCGGGAACGGGCAATGAGCAGTTCTTC.

This clonotype has just a few counts. The chain links TRBV27 to TRBJ2-5; 12 nucleotides match TRBD2. The CDR3 covers 19 residues. After removal of 7 bases from V and 1 base from J, the junction contained 16 bases not matched to a gene. Germline V CDR1 and CDR2: MNHEY, SMNVEV (reference sequence). As DNA, the CDR3 is TGTGCCAGCAAGTCCGCGACTAGCGGGAGACCTTTTACCCAAGAGACCCAGTACTTC. Protein product: CASKSATSGRPFTQETQYF.

The rearrangement uses TRBV6-5 and TRBJ2-5, with 8 bases aligning to TRBD2. The germline gives CDR1 MNHEY, CDR2 SVGAGI. J gave up 4 bases and V 2 bases, and 9 bases lay outside the gene matches. This CDR3 region has 16 residues. The CDR3 loop reads CASSYSSGTSGETQYF. The CDR3 DNA reads as TGTGCCAGCAGTTACAGCTCCGGGACTAGTGGAGAGACCCAGTACTTC.

The rearrangement uses TRBV6-6 and TRBJ1-1, with D uncertain. CDR1 and CDR2 from the germline V gene are MNHNY and SVGAGI (reference sequence). The CDR3 runs 13 residues. Trimming pared 5 bases from V and 6 bases from J, leaving 13 bases between. Here the CDR3 DNA reads TGTGCCAGCAGTGACTGGGGAAGCGCTGAAGCTTTCTTT. Translated: CASSDWGSAEAFF.

This clonotype was found many times. The CDR3 coding sequence is TGTGCCAGCAGCTTAGGGGGGCTGGTGACTGAAGCTTTCTTT. This translates into CASSLGGLVTEAFF. This chain uses TRBV7-2 with TRBJ1-1; D may be TRBD1 (6 bases). Between the trimmed V and J ends, which lost 1 base and 5 bases, there was a span of 11 bases. The CDR3 has 14 residues. Per the germline V gene, CDR1 is SGHTA and CDR2 is FQGNSA.